This TCR beta chain derives from a study of patients with pleural tuberculosis. TCRdb reanalysed the reads using MiXCR and keeps one entry per CDR3 protein. The repertoire holds about 29,000 distinct CDR3 sequences, 18% seen once, with about 4% in the top ten. In this sample, this clonotype is medium-sized. CDR3 length: 13 amino acids. Trimming cost V 2 bases and J 7 bases, with 9 bases left between them. Per germline, CDR1 DFQATT and CDR2 SNEGSKA (reference sequence). The receptor was isolated from a human donor with pleural tuberculosis. Sequencing was done on a sample of peripheral blood. The chain joins TRBV20-1 to TRBJ1-6; D remains unclear. CDR3 sequence (DNA): TGCAGTGCTAGACTGGACGGAAATTCACCCCTCCACTTT. Residues: CSARLDGNSPLHF.